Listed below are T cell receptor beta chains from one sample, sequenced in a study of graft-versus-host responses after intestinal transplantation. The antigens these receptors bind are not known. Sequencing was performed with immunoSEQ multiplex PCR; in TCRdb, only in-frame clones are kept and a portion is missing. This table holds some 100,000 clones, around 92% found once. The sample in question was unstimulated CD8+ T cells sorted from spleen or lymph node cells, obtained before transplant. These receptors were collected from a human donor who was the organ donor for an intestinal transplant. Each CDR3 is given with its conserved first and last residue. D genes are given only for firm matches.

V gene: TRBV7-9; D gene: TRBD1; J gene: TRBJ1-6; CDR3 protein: CASSPRTGGWPLHF; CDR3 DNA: TGTGCCAGCAGCCCCAGGACAGGGGGTTGGCCCCTCCACTTT
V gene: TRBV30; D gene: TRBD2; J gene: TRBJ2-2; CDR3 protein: CAWCFREGLVHTGELFF; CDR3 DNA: TGTGCCTGGTGTTTTAGGGAGGGGTTGGTCCACACCGGGGAGCTGTTTTTT
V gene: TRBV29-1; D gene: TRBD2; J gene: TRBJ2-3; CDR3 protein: CSAPAGNTQYF; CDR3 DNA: TGCAGCGCTCCAGCGGGGAATACGCAGTATTTT
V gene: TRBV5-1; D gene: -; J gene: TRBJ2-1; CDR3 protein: CATTGSSNEQFF; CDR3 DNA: TGCGCCACCACAGGGTCGAGCAATGAGCAGTTCTTC
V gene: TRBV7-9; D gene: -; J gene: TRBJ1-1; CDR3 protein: CASSHLPRGDRVAFF; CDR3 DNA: TGTGCCAGCAGTCATCTCCCTAGGGGTGATAGGGTAGCTTTCTTT
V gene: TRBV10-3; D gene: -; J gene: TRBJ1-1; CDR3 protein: CAISESEDAEEAFF; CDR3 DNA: TGTGCCATCAGTGAGTCAGAGGATGCAGAGGAAGCTTTCTTT
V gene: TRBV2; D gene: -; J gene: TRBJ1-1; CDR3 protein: CASSEYRVANTEAFF; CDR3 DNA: TGTGCCAGCAGTGAGTATCGGGTGGCGAACACTGAAGCTTTCTTT
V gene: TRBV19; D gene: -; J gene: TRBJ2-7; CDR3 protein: CASSIESGAVYEQYF; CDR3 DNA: TGTGCCAGTAGTATAGAGTCTGGGGCGGTCTACGAGCAGTACTTC
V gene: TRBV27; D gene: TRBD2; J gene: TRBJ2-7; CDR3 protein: CASSLWAGVTYEQYF; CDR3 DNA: TGTGCCAGCAGTTTATGGGCGGGAGTAACCTACGAGCAGTACTTC
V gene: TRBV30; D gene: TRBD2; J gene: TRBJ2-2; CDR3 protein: CAWSWGGRVNTGELFF; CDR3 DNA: TGTGCCTGGAGCTGGGGGGGACGGGTGAACACCGGGGAGCTGTTTTTT
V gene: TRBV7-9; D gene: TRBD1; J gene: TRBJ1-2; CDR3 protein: CASSSGQIDGYTF; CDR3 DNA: TGTGCCAGCAGCTCGGGACAGATTGATGGCTACACCTTC
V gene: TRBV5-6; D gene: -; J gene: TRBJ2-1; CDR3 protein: CASEGDYNEQFF; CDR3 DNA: TGTGCCAGCGAAGGAGACTACAATGAGCAGTTCTTC
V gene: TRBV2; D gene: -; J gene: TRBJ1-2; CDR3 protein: CASNDLLGAYGYTF; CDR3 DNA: TGTGCCAGCAACGACCTCCTGGGGGCCTATGGCTACACCTTC
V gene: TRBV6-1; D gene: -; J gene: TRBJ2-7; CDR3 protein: CASSENRVVPGEQYF; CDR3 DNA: TGTGCCAGCAGTGAAAATCGGGTGGTTCCGGGAGAGCAGTACTTC
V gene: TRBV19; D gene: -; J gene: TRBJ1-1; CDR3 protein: CASTAPAGDTEAFF; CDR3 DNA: TGTGCCAGTACCGCTCCGGCGGGGGACACTGAAGCTTTCTTT
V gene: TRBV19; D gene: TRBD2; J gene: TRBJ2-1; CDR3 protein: CASSIIGLADNEQFF; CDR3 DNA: TGTGCCAGTAGTATAATTGGACTAGCGGACAATGAGCAGTTCTTC
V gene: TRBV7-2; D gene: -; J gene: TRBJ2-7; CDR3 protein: CASSPLGDEQYF; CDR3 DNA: TGTGCCAGCAGTCCCCTGGGAGACGAGCAGTACTTC
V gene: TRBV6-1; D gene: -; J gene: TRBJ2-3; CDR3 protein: CASSDLAVRLDPSTDTQYF; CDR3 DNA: TGTGCCAGCAGTGATCTGGCCGTCCGACTAGACCCTAGCACAGATACGCAGTATTTT
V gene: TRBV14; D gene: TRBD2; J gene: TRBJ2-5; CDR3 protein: CASSQERGLAGGRGETQYF; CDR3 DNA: TGTGCCAGCAGCCAAGAAAGGGGACTAGCGGGGGGTCGCGGAGAGACCCAGTACTTC
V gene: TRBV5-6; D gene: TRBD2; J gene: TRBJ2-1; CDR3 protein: CASGLVASGRSYNEQFF; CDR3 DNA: TGTGCCAGCGGCTTGGTTGCTAGCGGGAGGTCCTACAATGAGCAGTTCTTC
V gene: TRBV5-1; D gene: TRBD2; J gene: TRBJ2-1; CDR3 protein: CASGGLAGDEQFF; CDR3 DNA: TGCGCCAGCGGTGGACTAGCGGGGGATGAGCAGTTCTTC
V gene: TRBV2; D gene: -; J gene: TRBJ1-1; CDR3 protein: CARETDSYTEAFF; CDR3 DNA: TGTGCCAGAGAAACCGACAGCTACACTGAAGCTTTCTTT
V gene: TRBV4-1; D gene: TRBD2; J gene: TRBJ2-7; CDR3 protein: CASSQDSNSGSSYEQYF; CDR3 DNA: TGCGCCAGCAGCCAAGATTCGAATAGCGGGAGCTCCTACGAGCAGTACTTC
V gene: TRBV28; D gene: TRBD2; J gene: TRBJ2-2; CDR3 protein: CASSFGLAVLFTGELFF; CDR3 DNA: TGTGCCAGCAGTTTTGGGCTAGCGGTGTTATTCACCGGGGAGCTGTTTTTT
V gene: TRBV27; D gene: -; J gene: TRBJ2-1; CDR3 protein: CASSLLRGNFYNEQFF; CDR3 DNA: TGTGCCAGCAGTTTACTTCGGGGTAATTTCTACAATGAGCAGTTCTTC
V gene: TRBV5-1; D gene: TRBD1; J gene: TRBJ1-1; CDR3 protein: CASNKGQPNEAFF; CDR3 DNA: TGCGCCAGCAACAAGGGACAGCCGAATGAAGCTTTCTTT
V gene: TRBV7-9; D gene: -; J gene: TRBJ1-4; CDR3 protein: CASSSSGDEKLFF; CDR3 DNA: TGTGCCAGCAGTTCATCGGGGGATGAAAAACTGTTTTTT